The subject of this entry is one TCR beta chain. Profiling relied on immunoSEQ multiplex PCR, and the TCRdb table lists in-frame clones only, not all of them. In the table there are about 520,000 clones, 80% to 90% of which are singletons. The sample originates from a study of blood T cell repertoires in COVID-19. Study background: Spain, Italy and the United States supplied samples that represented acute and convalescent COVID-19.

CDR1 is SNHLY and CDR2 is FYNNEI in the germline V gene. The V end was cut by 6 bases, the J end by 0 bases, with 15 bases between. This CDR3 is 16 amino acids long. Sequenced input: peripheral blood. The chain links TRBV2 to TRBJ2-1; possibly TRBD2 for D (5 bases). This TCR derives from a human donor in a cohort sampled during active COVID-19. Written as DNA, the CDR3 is TGTGCCAGCAGAGGCAGGCAAGGAGGCTCCTACAATGAGCAGTTCTTC. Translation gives CASRGRQGGSYNEQFF.